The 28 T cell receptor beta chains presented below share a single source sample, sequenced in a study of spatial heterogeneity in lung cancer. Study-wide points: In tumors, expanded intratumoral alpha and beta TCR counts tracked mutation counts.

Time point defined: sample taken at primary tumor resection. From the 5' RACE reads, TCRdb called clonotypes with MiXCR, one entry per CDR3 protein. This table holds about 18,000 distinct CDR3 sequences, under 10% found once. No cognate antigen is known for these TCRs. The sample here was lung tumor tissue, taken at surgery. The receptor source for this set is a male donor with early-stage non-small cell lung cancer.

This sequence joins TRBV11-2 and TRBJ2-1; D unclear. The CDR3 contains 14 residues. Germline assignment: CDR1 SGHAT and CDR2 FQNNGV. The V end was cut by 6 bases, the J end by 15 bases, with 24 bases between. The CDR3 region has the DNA TGTGCCAGCAGTTTTAGTATTCGCGGCCCGGATACGTTCTTC. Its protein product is CASSFSIRGPDTFF.

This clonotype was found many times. The CDR3 spells CASSPLDRSYGYTF. CDR3 nucleotides: TGTGCCAGCAGCCCACTCGACAGGAGCTATGGCTACACCTTC. The chain links TRBV9 to TRBJ1-2, with D perhaps matching TRBD1 (6 bases). V was trimmed by 4 bases and J by 4 bases, leaving 14 bases between them. The CDR3 covers 14 residues. The germline gives CDR1 SGDLS, CDR2 YYNGEE. The entire variable domain, with the rest obtained from reference TRBV9 and TRBJ1-2, is as follows: DSGVTQTPKHLITATGQRVTLRCSPRSGDLSVYWYQQSLDQGLQFLIQYYNGEERAKGNILERFSAQQFPDLHSELNLSSLELGDSALYFCASSPLDRSYGYTFGSGTRLTVV.

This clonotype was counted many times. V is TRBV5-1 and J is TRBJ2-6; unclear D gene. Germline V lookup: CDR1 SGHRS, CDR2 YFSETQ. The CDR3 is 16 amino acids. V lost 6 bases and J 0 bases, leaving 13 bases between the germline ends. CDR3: CASTSSHSSGANVLTF. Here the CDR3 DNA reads TGCGCCAGCACCTCCTCCCACAGCTCTGGGGCCAACGTCCTGACTTTC.

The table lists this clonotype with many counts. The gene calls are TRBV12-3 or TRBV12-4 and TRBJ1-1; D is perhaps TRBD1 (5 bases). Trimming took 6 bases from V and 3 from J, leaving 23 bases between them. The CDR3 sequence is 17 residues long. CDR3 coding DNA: TGTGCCAGCAGGCCTGGGAACCTCTTCCGGGGGGACACTGAAGCTTTCTTT. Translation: CASRPGNLFRGDTEAFF.

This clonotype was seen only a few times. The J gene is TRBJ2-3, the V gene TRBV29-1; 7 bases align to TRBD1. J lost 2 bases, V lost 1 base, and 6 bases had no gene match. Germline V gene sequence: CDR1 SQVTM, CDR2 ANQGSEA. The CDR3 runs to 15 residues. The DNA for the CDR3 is TGCAGCGTTGAAGCCAGGGACAGAGCCACAGATACGCAGTATTTT. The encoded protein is CSVEARDRATDTQYF.

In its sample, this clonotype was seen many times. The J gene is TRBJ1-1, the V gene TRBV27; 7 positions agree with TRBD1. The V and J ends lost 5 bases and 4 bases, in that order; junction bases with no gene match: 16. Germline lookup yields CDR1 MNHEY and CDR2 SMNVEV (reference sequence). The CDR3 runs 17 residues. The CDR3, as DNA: TGTGCCAGCAGTCCACGCCCCAGACTCGGGACAGCCACTGAAGCTTTCTTT. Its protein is CASSPRPRLGTATEAFF.

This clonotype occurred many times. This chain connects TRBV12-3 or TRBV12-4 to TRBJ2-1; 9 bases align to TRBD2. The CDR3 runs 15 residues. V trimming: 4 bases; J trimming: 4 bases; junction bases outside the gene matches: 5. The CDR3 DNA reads TGTGCCAGCAGTTCACCGGGACTAGCTTACAATGAGCAGTTCTTC. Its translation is CASSSPGLAYNEQFF.

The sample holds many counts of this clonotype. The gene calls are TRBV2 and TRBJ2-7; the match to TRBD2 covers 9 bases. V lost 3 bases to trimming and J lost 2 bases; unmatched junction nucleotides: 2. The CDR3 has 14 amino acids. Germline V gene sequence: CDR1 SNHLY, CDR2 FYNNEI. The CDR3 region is CASSDSGGPYEQYF. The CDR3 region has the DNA TGTGCCAGCAGTGATAGCGGGGGACCCTACGAGCAGTACTTC.

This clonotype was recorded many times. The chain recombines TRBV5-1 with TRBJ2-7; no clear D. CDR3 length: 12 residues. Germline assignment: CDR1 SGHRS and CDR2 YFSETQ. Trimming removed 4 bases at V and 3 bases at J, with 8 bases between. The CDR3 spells CASSPVGYEQYF. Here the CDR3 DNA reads TGCGCCAGCAGCCCAGTGGGCTACGAGCAGTACTTC.

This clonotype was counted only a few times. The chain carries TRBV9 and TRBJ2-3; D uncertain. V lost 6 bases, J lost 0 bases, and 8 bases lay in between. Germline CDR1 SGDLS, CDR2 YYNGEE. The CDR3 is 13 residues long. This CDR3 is CASMGSSTDTQYF. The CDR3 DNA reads TGTGCCAGCATGGGTTCCAGCACAGATACGCAGTATTTT.

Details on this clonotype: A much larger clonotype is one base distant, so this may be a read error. The chain's CDR3 is CSAPRDQGRYTEAFF. The CDR3 DNA sequence: TGCAGCGCGCCCCGGGACCAGGGGCGGTACACTGAAGCTTTCTTT. V is TRBV29-1 and J is TRBJ1-1; D might be TRBD1 (6 bases). From germline, CDR1 is SQVTM and CDR2 ANQGSEA. Trimming pared 7 bases from V and 3 bases from J, leaving 21 bases between. This CDR3 contains 15 residues.

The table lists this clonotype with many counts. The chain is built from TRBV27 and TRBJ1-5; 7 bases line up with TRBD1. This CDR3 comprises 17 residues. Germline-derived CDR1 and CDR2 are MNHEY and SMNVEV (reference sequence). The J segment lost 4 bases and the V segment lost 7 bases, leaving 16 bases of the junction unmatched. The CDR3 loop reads CASTPLGAAGGNQPQHF. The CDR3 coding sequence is TGTGCCAGCACCCCTCTGGGGGCGGCAGGGGGAAATCAGCCCCAGCATTTT.

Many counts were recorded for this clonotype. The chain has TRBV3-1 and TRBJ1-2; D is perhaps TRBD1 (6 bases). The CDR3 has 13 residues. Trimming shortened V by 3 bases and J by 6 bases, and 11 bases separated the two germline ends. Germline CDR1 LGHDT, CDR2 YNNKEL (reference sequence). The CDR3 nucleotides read TGTGCCAGCAGCCAGACAGGTATCGATGGCTACACCTTC. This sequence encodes CASSQTGIDGYTF. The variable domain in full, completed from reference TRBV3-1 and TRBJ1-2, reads DTAVSQTPKYLVTQMGNDKSIKCEQNLGHDTMYWYKQDSKKFLKIMFSYNNKELIINETVPNRFSPKSPDKAHLNLHINSLELGDSAVYFCASSQTGIDGYTFGSGTRLTVV.

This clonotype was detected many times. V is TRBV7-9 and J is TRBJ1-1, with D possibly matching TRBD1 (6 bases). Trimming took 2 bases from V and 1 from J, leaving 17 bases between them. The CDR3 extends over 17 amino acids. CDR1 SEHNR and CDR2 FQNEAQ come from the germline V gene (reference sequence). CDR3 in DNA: TGTGCCAGCAGCTTAAACGAGGTGTGGGGGCGGAACACTGAAGCTTTCTTT. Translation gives CASSLNEVWGRNTEAFF.

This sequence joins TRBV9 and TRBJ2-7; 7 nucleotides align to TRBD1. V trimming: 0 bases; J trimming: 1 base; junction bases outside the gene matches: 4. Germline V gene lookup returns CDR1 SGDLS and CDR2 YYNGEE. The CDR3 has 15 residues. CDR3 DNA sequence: TGTGCCAGCAGCGTAGGGACAGGAGATTCCTACGAGCAGTACTTC. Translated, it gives CASSVGTGDSYEQYF.

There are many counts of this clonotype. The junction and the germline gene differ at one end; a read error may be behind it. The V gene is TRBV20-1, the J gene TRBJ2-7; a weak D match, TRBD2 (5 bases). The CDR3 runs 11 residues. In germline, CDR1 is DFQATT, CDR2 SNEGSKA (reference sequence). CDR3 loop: CSAEPARGEDF. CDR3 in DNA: TGCAGTGCCGAACCCGCCCGGGGTGAGGACTTC.

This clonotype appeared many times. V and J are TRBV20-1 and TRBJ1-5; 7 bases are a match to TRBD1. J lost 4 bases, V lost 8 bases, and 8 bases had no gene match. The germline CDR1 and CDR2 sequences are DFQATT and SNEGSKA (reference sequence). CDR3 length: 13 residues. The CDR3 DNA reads TGCAGTTCGTCACGACAGGGTAATCAGCCCCAGCATTTT. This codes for CSSSRQGNQPQHF.

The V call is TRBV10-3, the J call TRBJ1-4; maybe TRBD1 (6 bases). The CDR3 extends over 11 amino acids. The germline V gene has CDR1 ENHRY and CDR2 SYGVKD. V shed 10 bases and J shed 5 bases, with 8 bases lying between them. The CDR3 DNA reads TGTGCCACAGGGGAGAATGAAAAACTGTTTTTT. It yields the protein CATGENEKLFF.

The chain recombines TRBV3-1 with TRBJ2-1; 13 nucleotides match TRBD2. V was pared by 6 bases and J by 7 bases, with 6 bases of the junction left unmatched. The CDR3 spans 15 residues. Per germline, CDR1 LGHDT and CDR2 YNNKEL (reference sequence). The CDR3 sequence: CASSGTSGTRNEQFF. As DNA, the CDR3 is TGTGCCAGCAGTGGGACTAGCGGGACTCGGAATGAGCAGTTCTTC.

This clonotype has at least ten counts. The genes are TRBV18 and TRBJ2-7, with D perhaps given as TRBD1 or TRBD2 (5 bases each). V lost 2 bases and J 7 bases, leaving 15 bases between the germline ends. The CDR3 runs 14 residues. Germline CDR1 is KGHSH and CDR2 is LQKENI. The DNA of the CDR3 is TGTGCCAGCTCACCAAAAGTCGGGGCCAAAGAGCAGTACTTC. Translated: CASSPKVGAKEQYF.

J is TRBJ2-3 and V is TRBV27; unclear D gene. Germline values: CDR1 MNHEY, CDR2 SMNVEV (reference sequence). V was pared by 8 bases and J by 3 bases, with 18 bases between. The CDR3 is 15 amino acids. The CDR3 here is CASSPVRMRTDTQYF. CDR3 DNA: TGTGCCAGCTCCCCTGTCCGGATGAGAACAGATACGCAGTATTTT.

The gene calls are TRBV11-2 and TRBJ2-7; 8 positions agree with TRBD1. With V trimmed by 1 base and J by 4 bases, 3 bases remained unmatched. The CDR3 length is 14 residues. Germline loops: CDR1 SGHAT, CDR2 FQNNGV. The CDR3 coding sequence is TGTGCCAGCAGCTTAGGGACAGGGTTTTACGAGCAGTACTTC. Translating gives CASSLGTGFYEQYF.

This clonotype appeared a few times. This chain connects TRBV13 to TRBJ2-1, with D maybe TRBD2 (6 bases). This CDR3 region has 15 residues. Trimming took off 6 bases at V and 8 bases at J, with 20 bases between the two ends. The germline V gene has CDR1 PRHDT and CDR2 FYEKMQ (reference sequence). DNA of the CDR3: TGTGCCAGCAGATCACGCGGGGTCCCCAGGTATGAGCAGTTCTTC. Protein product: CASRSRGVPRYEQFF. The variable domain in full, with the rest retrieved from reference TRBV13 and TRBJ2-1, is AAGVIQSPRHLIKEKRETATLKCYPIPRHDTVYWYQQGPGQDPQFLISFYEKMQSDKGSIPDRFSAQQFSDYHSELNMSSLELGDSALYFCASRSRGVPRYEQFFGPGTRLTVL.

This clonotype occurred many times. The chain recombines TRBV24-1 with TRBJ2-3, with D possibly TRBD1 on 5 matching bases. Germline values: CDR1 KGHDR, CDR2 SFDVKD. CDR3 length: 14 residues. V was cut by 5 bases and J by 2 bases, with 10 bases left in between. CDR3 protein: CATSGPGFTDTQYF. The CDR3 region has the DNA TGTGCCACCAGTGGTCCAGGGTTCACAGATACGCAGTATTTT.

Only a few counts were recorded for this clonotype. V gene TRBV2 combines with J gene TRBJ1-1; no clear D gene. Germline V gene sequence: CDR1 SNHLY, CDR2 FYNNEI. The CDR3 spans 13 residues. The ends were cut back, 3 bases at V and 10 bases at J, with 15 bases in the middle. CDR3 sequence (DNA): TGTGCCAGCAGTGAGGCGGTGGTCGGGAGAGCTTTCTTT. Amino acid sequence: CASSEAVVGRAFF. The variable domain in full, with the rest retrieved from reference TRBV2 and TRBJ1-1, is EPEVTQTPSHQVTQMGQEVILRCVPISNHLYFYWYRQILGQKVEFLVSFYNNEISEKSEIFDDQFSVERPDGSNFTLKIRSTKLEDSAMYFCASSEAVVGRAFFGQGTRLTVV.

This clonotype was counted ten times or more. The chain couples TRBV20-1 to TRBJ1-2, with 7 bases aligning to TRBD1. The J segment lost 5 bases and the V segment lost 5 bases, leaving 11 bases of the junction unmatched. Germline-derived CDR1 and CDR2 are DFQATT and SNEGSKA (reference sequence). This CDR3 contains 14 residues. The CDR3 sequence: CSARDSSGWYGYTF. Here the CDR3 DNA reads TGCAGTGCTCGGGACAGCTCAGGGTGGTATGGCTACACCTTC.

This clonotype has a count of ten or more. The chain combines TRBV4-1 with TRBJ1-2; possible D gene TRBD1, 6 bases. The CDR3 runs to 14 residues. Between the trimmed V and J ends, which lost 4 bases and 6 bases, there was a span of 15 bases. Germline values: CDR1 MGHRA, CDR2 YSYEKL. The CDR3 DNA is TGCGCCAGCAGCCCGGAAACAGGGAGGCATGGCTACACCTTC. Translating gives CASSPETGRHGYTF.

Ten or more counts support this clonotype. In DNA form, the CDR3 reads TGTGCCAGCAGCCCCGCCAGGGTTTATGGCTACACCTTC. Its translation is CASSPARVYGYTF. The chain is built from TRBV28 and TRBJ1-2, with D possibly TRBD1 on 5 matching bases. Trimming pared 6 bases from V and 5 bases from J, leaving 13 bases between. Germline CDR1 MDHEN, CDR2 SYDVKM. This CDR3 is built from 13 residues.